This T cell receptor (beta chain) was recovered during a study of T cells in Graves' hyperthyroidism and ophthalmopathy. The overall study: Blood from the periphery was taken at initial diagnosis, before any treatment. Notes on the study in general: Blood also carried most thyroid clonotypes expanded above 0.001.

This clonotype was counted many times. Its target is unknown. Amplification targeted TCR beta CDR3 regions from RNA transcripts. RT-PCR in the first round (using the HTBI primer set) targeted the TCR CDR3. TCRdb reprocessed the multiplex PCR reads via MiXCR and lists one record per CDR3 protein. The data hold hundreds of thousands of distinct CDR3 sequences, with approximately 14% observed a single time. The germline CDR1 and CDR2 sequences are SGHKS and YYEKEE (reference sequence). Between the trimmed V and J ends, which lost 0 bases and 1 base, there was a span of 7 bases. The CDR3 runs to 14 residues. Patients aged 18 to 65 had newly diagnosed hyperthyroidism lasting under 2 months.

Sequencing was carried out using blood. The sequence was obtained from a woman in her late teens or twenties with Graves' hyperthyroidism. V gene TRBV5-5 combines with J gene TRBJ2-5; D remains ambiguous. The CDR3 is CASSLGGPQETQYF. The CDR3 DNA is TGTGCCAGCAGCTTGGGAGGACCCCAAGAGACCCAGTACTTC.